This T cell receptor beta chain comes out of a study of blood T cell repertoires in COVID-19. As processed by the authors: Reference gene primer amplification gave nucleated cell count estimates. Method: immunoSEQ multiplex PCR; TCRdb's copy keeps in-frame clones and lacks some. Clone size and the V and J calls come from that table; the DNA yielded D and trimming. The sample holds around 46,000 clones, approximately 86% seen once. Per germline, CDR1 MNHEY and CDR2 SVGEGT. Trimming pared 2 bases from V and 6 bases from J, leaving 13 bases between. The CDR3 is 14 amino acids. This clone was picked up a small number of times.

The clonotype was recovered from a human donor in a cohort sampled during active COVID-19. The chain recombines TRBV6-2 or TRBV6-3 with TRBJ1-1, with D unclear. Sequenced material: peripheral blood. In DNA form, the CDR3 reads TGTGCCAGCAGTTACCAGGCCCCGCGGGCTGAAGCTTTCTTT. It codes for CASSYQAPRAEAFF.